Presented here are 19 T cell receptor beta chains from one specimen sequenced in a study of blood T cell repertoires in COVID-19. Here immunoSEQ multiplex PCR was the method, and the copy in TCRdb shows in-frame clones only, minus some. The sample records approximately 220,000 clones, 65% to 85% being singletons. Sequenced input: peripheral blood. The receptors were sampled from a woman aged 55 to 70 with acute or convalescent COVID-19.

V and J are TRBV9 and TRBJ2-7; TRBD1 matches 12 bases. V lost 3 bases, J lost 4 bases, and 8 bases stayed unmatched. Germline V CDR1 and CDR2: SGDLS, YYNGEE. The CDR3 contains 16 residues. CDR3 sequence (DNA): TGTGCCAGCAGCGCAAACCGGGACAGGGGGCTGTACGAGCAGTACTTC. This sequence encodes CASSANRDRGLYEQYF.

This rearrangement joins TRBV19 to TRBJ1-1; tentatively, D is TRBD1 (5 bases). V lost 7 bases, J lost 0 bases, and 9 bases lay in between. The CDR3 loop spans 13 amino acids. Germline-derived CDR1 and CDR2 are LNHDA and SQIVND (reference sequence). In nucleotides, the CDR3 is TGTGCCAGTAACAGGCTCATGAACACTGAAGCTTTCTTT. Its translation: CASNRLMNTEAFF.

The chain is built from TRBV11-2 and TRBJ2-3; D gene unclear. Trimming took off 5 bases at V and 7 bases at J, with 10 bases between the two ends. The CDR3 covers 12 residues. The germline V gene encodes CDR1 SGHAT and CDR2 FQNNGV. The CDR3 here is CASSPYFNTQYF. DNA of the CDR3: TGTGCCAGCAGCCCTTACTTTAATACGCAGTATTTT.

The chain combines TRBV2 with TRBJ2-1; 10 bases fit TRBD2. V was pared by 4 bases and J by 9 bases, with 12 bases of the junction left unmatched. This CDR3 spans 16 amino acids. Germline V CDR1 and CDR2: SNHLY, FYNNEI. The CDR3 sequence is CASSAPSGGAGTEQFF. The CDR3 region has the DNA TGTGCCAGCAGTGCACCGAGCGGGGGGGCAGGTACTGAGCAGTTCTTC.

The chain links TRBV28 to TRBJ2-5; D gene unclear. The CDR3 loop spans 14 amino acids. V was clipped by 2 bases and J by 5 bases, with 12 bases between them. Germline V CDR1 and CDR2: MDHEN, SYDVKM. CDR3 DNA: TGTGCCAGCAGTTTAACTTTAGCTGCGGAGACCCAGTACTTC. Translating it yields CASSLTLAAETQYF.

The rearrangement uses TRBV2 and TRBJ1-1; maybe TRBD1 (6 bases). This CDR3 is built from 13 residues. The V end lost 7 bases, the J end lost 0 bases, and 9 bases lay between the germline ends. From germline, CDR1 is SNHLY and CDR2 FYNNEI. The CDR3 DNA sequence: TGTGCCAGCAATCGACAGGTGAACACTGAAGCTTTCTTT. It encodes CASNRQVNTEAFF.

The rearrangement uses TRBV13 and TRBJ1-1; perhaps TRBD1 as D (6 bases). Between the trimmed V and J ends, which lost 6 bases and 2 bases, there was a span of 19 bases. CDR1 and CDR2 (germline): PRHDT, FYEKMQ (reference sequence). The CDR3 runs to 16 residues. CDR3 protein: CASRSWAAGENTEAFF. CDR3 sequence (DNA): TGTGCCAGCAGGTCATGGGCGGCAGGGGAAAACACTGAAGCTTTCTTT.

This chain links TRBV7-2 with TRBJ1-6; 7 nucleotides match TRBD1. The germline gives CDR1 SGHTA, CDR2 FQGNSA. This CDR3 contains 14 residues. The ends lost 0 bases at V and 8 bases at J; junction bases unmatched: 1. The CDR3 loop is CASSLAGGDSPLHF. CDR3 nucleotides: TGTGCCAGCAGCTTAGCAGGGGGCGATTCACCCCTCCACTTT.

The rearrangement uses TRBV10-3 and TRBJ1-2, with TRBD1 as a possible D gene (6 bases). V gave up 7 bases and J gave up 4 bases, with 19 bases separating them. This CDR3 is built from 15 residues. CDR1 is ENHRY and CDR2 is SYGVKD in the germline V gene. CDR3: CAIKPRDTPFYGYTF. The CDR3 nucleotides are TGTGCCATCAAGCCCAGGGACACCCCGTTCTATGGCTACACCTTC.

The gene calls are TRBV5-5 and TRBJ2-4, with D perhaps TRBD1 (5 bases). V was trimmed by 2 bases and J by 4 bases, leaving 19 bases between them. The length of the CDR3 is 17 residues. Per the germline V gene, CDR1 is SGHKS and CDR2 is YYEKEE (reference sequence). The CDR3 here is CASSFDRTLQQKNIQYF. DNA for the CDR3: TGTGCCAGCAGCTTTGACCGGACACTTCAACAAAAAAACATTCAGTACTTC.

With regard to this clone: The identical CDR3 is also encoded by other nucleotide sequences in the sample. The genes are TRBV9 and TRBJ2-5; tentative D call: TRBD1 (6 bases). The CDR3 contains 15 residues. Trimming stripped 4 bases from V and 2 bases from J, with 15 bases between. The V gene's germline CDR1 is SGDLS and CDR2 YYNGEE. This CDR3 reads CASSSRTAPQETQYF. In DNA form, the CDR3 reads TGTGCCAGCAGCTCCCGGACAGCCCCTCAAGAGACCCAGTACTTC.

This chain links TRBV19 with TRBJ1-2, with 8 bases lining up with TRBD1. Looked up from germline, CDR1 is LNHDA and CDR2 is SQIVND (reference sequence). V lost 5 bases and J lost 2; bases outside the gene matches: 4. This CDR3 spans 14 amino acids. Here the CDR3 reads CASSQTGENYGYTF. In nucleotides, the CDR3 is TGTGCCAGTAGTCAGACAGGGGAGAACTATGGCTACACCTTC.

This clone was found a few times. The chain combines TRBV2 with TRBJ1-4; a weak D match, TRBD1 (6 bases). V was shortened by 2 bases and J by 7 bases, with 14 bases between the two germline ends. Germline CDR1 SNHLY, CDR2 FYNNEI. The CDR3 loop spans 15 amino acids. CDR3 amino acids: CASSESGGQVEKLFF. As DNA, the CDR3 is TGTGCCAGCAGTGAATCCGGGGGGCAAGTTGAAAAACTGTTTTTT. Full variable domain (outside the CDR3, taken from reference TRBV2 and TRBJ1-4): EPEVTQTPSHQVTQMGQEVILRCVPISNHLYFYWYRQILGQKVEFLVSFYNNEISEKSEIFDDQFSVERPDGSNFTLKIRSTKLEDSAMYFCASSESGGQVEKLFFGSGTQLSVL.

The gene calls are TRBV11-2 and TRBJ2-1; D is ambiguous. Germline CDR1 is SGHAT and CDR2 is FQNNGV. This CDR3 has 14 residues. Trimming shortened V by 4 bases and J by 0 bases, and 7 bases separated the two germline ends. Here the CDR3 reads CASSSFSSYNEQFF. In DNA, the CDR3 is TGTGCCAGCAGCTCCTTTAGCTCCTACAATGAGCAGTTCTTC.

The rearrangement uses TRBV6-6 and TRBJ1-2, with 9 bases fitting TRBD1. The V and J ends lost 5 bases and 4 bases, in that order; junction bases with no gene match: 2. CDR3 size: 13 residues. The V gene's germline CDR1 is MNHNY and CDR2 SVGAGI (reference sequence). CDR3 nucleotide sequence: TGTGCCAGCAGTGGGGGACAGGGCTATGGCTACACCTTC. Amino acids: CASSGGQGYGYTF.

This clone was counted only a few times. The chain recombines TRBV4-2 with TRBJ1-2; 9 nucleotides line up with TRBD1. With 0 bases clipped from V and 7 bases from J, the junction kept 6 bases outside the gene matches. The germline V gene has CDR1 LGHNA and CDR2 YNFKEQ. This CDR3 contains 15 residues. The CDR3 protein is CASSQDLQGARGYTF. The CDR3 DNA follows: TGTGCCAGCAGCCAAGATCTACAGGGGGCGCGTGGCTACACCTTC.

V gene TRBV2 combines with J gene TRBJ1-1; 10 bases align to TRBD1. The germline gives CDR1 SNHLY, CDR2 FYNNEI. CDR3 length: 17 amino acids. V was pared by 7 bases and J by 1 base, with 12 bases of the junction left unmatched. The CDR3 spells CASTRDRGIGKNTEAFF. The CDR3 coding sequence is TGTGCCAGCACTCGGGACAGGGGAATTGGAAAGAACACTGAAGCTTTCTTT.

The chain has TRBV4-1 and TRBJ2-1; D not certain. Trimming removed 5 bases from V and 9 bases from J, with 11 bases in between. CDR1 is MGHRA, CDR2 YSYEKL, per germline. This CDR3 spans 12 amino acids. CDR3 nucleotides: TGCGCCAGCAGCTATCCAGCGACTGAGCAGTTCTTC. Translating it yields CASSYPATEQFF.

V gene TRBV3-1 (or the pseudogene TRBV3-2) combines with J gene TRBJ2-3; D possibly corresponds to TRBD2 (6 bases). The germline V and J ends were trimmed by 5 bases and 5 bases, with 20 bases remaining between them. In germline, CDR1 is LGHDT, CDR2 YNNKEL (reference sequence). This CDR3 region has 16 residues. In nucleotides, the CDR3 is TGTGCCAGCAGCTCAAGGCGGTCGCGGGGAGGAGATACGCAGTATTTT. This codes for CASSSRRSRGGDTQYF.